The rows below give T cell receptor beta chains drawn from one sample of a study of shared clonotypes between healthy human individuals. Here immunoSEQ multiplex PCR was the method, and the copy in TCRdb shows in-frame clones only, minus some. The sample yields 1 million to 1.3 million clones, 78% seen once. Sequencing was carried out using memory CD4+ T cells from PBMCs. These receptors came from a young man in good health. Some clones in this sample may be carry-over from other donors' samples. CDR3s include the opening cysteine and the closing phenylalanine or tryptophan. A D gene is named only where the DNA matches it firmly. Size values are once, few and many counts, or a class for expanded clones, and some rows have none.

v_call: TRBV18; j_call: TRBJ1-1; d_call: -; clone_size: -; cdr3_aa: CASSPPSGANTEAFF; cdr3_nt: TGTGCCAGCTCACCACCGTCAGGGGCGAACACTGAAGCTTTCTTT
v_call: TRBV18; j_call: TRBJ1-4; d_call: TRBD1; clone_size: -; cdr3_aa: CASSGQVNEKLFF; cdr3_nt: TGTGCCAGCTCGGGACAGGTCAATGAAAAACTGTTTTTT
v_call: TRBV2; j_call: TRBJ2-1; d_call: TRBD2; clone_size: -; cdr3_aa: CASRGLAGLGEQFF; cdr3_nt: TGTGCCAGCAGAGGGCTAGCGGGATTAGGCGAGCAGTTCTTC
v_call: TRBV6-5; j_call: TRBJ1-2; d_call: -; clone_size: -; cdr3_aa: CASSYGGYDGYTF; cdr3_nt: TGTGCCAGCAGTTACGGGGGCTATGATGGCTACACCTTC
v_call: TRBV28; j_call: TRBJ1-1; d_call: -; clone_size: -; cdr3_aa: CASSQGGANTEAFF; cdr3_nt: TGTGCCAGCAGCCAGGGCGGGGCGAACACTGAAGCTTTCTTT
v_call: TRBV2; j_call: TRBJ2-7; d_call: TRBD1; clone_size: few; cdr3_aa: CASSSGQGSYEQYF; cdr3_nt: TGTGCCAGCAGTTCGGGACAGGGGTCCTACGAGCAGTACTTC
v_call: TRBV5-1; j_call: TRBJ1-5; d_call: -; clone_size: -; cdr3_aa: CASSLTGQSNQPQHF; cdr3_nt: TGCGCCAGCAGCTTGACAGGCCAGAGCAATCAGCCCCAGCATTTT
v_call: TRBV2; j_call: TRBJ2-5; d_call: -; clone_size: -; cdr3_aa: CASSRQGPGETQYF; cdr3_nt: TGTGCCAGCAGTCGGCAGGGTCCTGGAGAGACCCAGTACTTC
v_call: TRBV5-1; j_call: TRBJ2-3; d_call: -; clone_size: -; cdr3_aa: CASSLGEADTQYF; cdr3_nt: TGCGCCAGCAGCTTGGGGGAGGCAGATACGCAGTATTTT
v_call: TRBV7-3; j_call: TRBJ2-2; d_call: TRBD2; clone_size: -; cdr3_aa: CASSLTPGGPPGELFF; cdr3_nt: TGTGCCAGCAGCTTAACGCCGGGAGGGCCCCCCGGGGAGCTGTTTTTT
v_call: TRBV28; j_call: TRBJ1-5; d_call: -; clone_size: -; cdr3_aa: CASLDGSIISQPQHF; cdr3_nt: TGTGCCAGCCTGGACGGCTCCATTATAAGTCAGCCCCAGCATTTT
v_call: TRBV27; j_call: TRBJ2-7; d_call: TRBD1; clone_size: -; cdr3_aa: CASGPWDRVHEQYF; cdr3_nt: TGTGCCAGCGGACCGTGGGACAGGGTCCACGAGCAGTACTTC
v_call: TRBV5-4; j_call: TRBJ2-3; d_call: TRBD2; clone_size: -; cdr3_aa: CASSPDGGTDTQYF; cdr3_nt: TGTGCCAGCAGCCCGGACGGGGGGACAGATACGCAGTATTTT
v_call: TRBV19; j_call: TRBJ2-7; d_call: TRBD1; clone_size: -; cdr3_aa: CASRPTGAKRYEQYF; cdr3_nt: TGTGCCAGTAGGCCGACAGGGGCCAAAAGATACGAGCAGTACTTC
v_call: TRBV6-1; j_call: TRBJ2-1; d_call: TRBD2; clone_size: -; cdr3_aa: CASSERYAGGSEVYNEQFF; cdr3_nt: TGTGCCAGCAGTGAAAGGTATGCGGGAGGGTCCGAGGTCTACAATGAGCAGTTCTTC
v_call: TRBV7-2; j_call: TRBJ2-5; d_call: -; clone_size: many; cdr3_aa: CASSLAGGGETQYF; cdr3_nt: TGTGCCAGCAGCTTAGCGGGAGGTGGAGAGACCCAGTACTTC
v_call: TRBV28; j_call: TRBJ2-1; d_call: -; clone_size: -; cdr3_aa: CASSLPGPSSWAVQFF; cdr3_nt: TGTGCCAGCAGTTTGCCGGGGCCGAGTTCTTGGGCGGTGCAGTTCTTC
v_call: TRBV6-6; j_call: TRBJ1-2; d_call: TRBD1; clone_size: -; cdr3_aa: CASSPGQPPVGDGYTF; cdr3_nt: TGTGCCAGCAGTCCGGGACAGCCGCCGGTGGGGGATGGCTACACCTTC
v_call: TRBV7-9; j_call: TRBJ2-7; d_call: TRBD2; clone_size: once; cdr3_aa: CASSRPGTSGTQSDF; cdr3_nt: TGTGCCAGCAGCCGGCCGGGGACTAGCGGGACTCAGTCGGACTTC
v_call: TRBV28; j_call: TRBJ1-5; d_call: -; clone_size: -; cdr3_aa: CASSLLPGGDQPQHF; cdr3_nt: TGTGCCAGCAGTTTATTGCCCGGGGGCGATCAGCCCCAGCATTTT
v_call: TRBV7-2; j_call: TRBJ2-7; d_call: TRBD2; clone_size: -; cdr3_aa: CASSLTSGNLYEQYF; cdr3_nt: TGTGCCAGCAGCTTAACTAGCGGGAACCTCTACGAGCAGTACTTC
v_call: TRBV2; j_call: TRBJ1-4; d_call: -; clone_size: many; cdr3_aa: CASRDPGPLLFF; cdr3_nt: TGTGCCAGCAGAGATCCGGGACCGCTTCTGTTTTTT
v_call: TRBV2; j_call: TRBJ2-5; d_call: -; clone_size: -; cdr3_aa: CASSDISIGDREETQYF; cdr3_nt: TGTGCCAGCAGTGACATAAGTATTGGCGACAGAGAAGAGACCCAGTACTTC
v_call: TRBV6-1; j_call: TRBJ2-1; d_call: TRBD2; clone_size: -; cdr3_aa: CASSGGGTGGRNEQFF; cdr3_nt: TGTGCCAGCAGTGGGGGTGGGACGGGAGGACGTAATGAGCAGTTCTTC
v_call: TRBV5-5; j_call: TRBJ2-7; d_call: -; clone_size: once; cdr3_aa: CASSLRGYSYEQYF; cdr3_nt: TGTGCCAGCAGCTTGCGGGGCTACTCCTACGAGCAGTACTTC
v_call: TRBV5-4; j_call: TRBJ2-1; d_call: TRBD1; clone_size: -; cdr3_aa: CASSLAPGQGSNEQFF; cdr3_nt: TGTGCCAGCAGCTTGGCCCCGGGACAGGGGTCCAATGAGCAGTTCTTC
v_call: TRBV6-1; j_call: TRBJ1-1; d_call: -; clone_size: -; cdr3_aa: CASQERGMGTEAFF; cdr3_nt: TGTGCCAGCCAGGAAAGAGGGATGGGCACTGAAGCTTTCTTT
v_call: TRBV9; j_call: TRBJ2-3; d_call: TRBD2; clone_size: -; cdr3_aa: CASSVYSGSSDTQYF; cdr3_nt: TGTGCCAGCAGCGTTTATAGCGGGAGCTCAGATACGCAGTATTTT
v_call: TRBV28; j_call: TRBJ1-2; d_call: TRBD1; clone_size: -; cdr3_aa: CASSRGGTDTNYGYTF; cdr3_nt: TGTGCCAGCAGTCGAGGGGGGACAGACACTAACTATGGCTACACCTTC
v_call: TRBV27; j_call: TRBJ1-4; d_call: -; clone_size: -; cdr3_aa: CASSLDSGGVELFF; cdr3_nt: TGTGCCAGCAGTTTAGATAGTGGGGGAGTGGAACTGTTTTTT
v_call: TRBV27; j_call: TRBJ1-2; d_call: -; clone_size: many; cdr3_aa: CASSLGQGTFSYTF; cdr3_nt: TGTGCCAGCAGTCTAGGTCAGGGGACGTTTAGCTACACCTTC
v_call: TRBV30; j_call: TRBJ2-1; d_call: TRBD2; clone_size: -; cdr3_aa: CAWSVVGGSSYNEQFF; cdr3_nt: TGTGCCTGGAGTGTAGTGGGCGGGAGCTCCTACAATGAGCAGTTCTTC
v_call: TRBV5-4; j_call: TRBJ2-3; d_call: TRBD2; clone_size: -; cdr3_aa: CASSLTSGRGPNTQYF; cdr3_nt: TGTGCCAGCAGCTTGACTAGCGGGAGAGGACCGAATACGCAGTATTTT
v_call: TRBV25-1; j_call: TRBJ2-7; d_call: -; clone_size: once; cdr3_aa: CASSARGVISYEQYF; cdr3_nt: TGTGCCAGCAGTGCCCGTGGGGTGATCTCCTACGAGCAGTACTTC
v_call: TRBV5-8; j_call: TRBJ2-2; d_call: -; clone_size: -; cdr3_aa: CASSFGLTTTGELFF; cdr3_nt: TGTGCCAGCAGCTTTGGCCTCACTACCACCGGGGAGCTGTTTTTT
v_call: TRBV7-8; j_call: TRBJ1-1; d_call: -; clone_size: -; cdr3_aa: CASSLGQVVLNTEAFF; cdr3_nt: TGTGCCAGCAGCTTAGGTCAGGTAGTGCTGAACACTGAAGCTTTCTTT
v_call: TRBV5-1; j_call: TRBJ1-2; d_call: TRBD1; clone_size: -; cdr3_aa: CASSPGQGRHGYTF; cdr3_nt: TGCGCCAGCAGCCCGGGACAGGGGCGACATGGCTACACCTTC
v_call: TRBV6-5; j_call: TRBJ2-7; d_call: TRBD2; clone_size: -; cdr3_aa: CASSYGLAGYEQYF; cdr3_nt: TGTGCCAGCAGTTACGGGCTAGCGGGCTACGAGCAGTACTTC
v_call: TRBV4-1; j_call: TRBJ2-1; d_call: TRBD2; clone_size: -; cdr3_aa: CASSLTAGESSYNEQFF; cdr3_nt: TGCGCCAGCAGCCTCACAGCGGGAGAATCCTCCTACAATGAGCAGTTCTTC
v_call: TRBV5-4; j_call: TRBJ2-1; d_call: -; clone_size: many; cdr3_aa: CASSQDRHNEQFF; cdr3_nt: TGTGCCAGCAGCCAGGACCGACACAATGAGCAGTTCTTC
v_call: TRBV30; j_call: TRBJ1-5; d_call: -; clone_size: -; cdr3_aa: CAWSEIGGGQGQPQHF; cdr3_nt: TGTGCCTGGAGTGAAATCGGGGGGGGCCAGGGGCAGCCCCAGCATTTT
v_call: TRBV7-8; j_call: TRBJ2-6; d_call: -; clone_size: once; cdr3_aa: CASSVGGANVLTF; cdr3_nt: TGTGCCAGCAGCGTAGGGGGGGCCAACGTCCTGACTTTC
v_call: TRBV19; j_call: TRBJ2-7; d_call: -; clone_size: -; cdr3_aa: CASSIEPGASYEQYF; cdr3_nt: TGTGCCAGTAGTATAGAACCGGGAGCCTCCTACGAGCAGTACTTC
v_call: TRBV21-1; j_call: TRBJ2-1; d_call: -; clone_size: -; cdr3_aa: CASSKVGESSYNEQFF; cdr3_nt: TGTGCCAGCAGCAAAGTGGGGGAGAGCTCCTACAATGAGCAGTTCTTC
v_call: TRBV19; j_call: TRBJ2-7; d_call: TRBD1; clone_size: once; cdr3_aa: CASSIGIRLRDRDHEQYF; cdr3_nt: TGTGCCAGTAGTATTGGTATAAGGCTTCGGGACAGGGACCACGAGCAGTACTTC
v_call: TRBV18; j_call: TRBJ2-1; d_call: TRBD2; clone_size: -; cdr3_aa: CASSPPASGGSSYNEQFF; cdr3_nt: TGTGCCAGCTCACCACCGGCTAGCGGGGGGAGCTCCTACAATGAGCAGTTCTTC
v_call: TRBV7-3; j_call: TRBJ2-2; d_call: -; clone_size: -; cdr3_aa: CASSHDPVTGELFF; cdr3_nt: TGTGCCAGCAGCCACGACCCTGTCACCGGGGAGCTGTTTTTT
v_call: TRBV9; j_call: TRBJ2-1; d_call: -; clone_size: -; cdr3_aa: CASSAPRGEQFF; cdr3_nt: TGTGCCAGCAGCGCGCCTAGAGGTGAGCAGTTCTTC
v_call: TRBV11-2; j_call: TRBJ2-2; d_call: -; clone_size: -; cdr3_aa: CASSLGPGTGELFF; cdr3_nt: TGTGCCAGCAGCTTAGGGCCGGGCACCGGGGAGCTGTTTTTT
v_call: TRBV29-1; j_call: TRBJ2-7; d_call: TRBD1; clone_size: -; cdr3_aa: CSVEDWGTGVDEQYF; cdr3_nt: TGCAGCGTTGAAGATTGGGGGACAGGGGTGGACGAGCAGTACTTC
v_call: TRBV28; j_call: TRBJ1-5; d_call: -; clone_size: -; cdr3_aa: CASSLSRSFTQPQHF; cdr3_nt: TGTGCCAGCAGTCTTTCCCGAAGTTTTACCCAGCCCCAGCATTTT
v_call: TRBV11-2; j_call: TRBJ2-1; d_call: TRBD2; clone_size: -; cdr3_aa: CASRGLAGEMTQFF; cdr3_nt: TGTGCCAGCAGGGGGCTAGCGGGAGAAATGACGCAGTTCTTC
v_call: TRBV9; j_call: TRBJ2-5; d_call: -; clone_size: -; cdr3_aa: CASSLTVSDQETQYF; cdr3_nt: TGTGCCAGCAGCCTTACGGTCAGTGACCAAGAGACCCAGTACTTC
v_call: TRBV25-1; j_call: TRBJ2-6; d_call: -; clone_size: -; cdr3_aa: CASSDPGANVLTF; cdr3_nt: TGTGCCAGCAGTGACCCTGGGGCCAACGTCCTGACTTTC
v_call: TRBV4-2; j_call: TRBJ2-3; d_call: TRBD2; clone_size: -; cdr3_aa: CASSQDNGRGTDTQYF; cdr3_nt: TGTGCCAGCAGCCAAGATAACGGGAGGGGCACAGATACGCAGTATTTT
v_call: TRBV28; j_call: TRBJ2-7; d_call: -; clone_size: -; cdr3_aa: CASLAPTAEGLAEQYF; cdr3_nt: TGTGCCAGCCTCGCCCCCACGGCGGAGGGCCTCGCCGAGCAGTACTTC
v_call: TRBV10-3; j_call: TRBJ1-5; d_call: TRBD1; clone_size: -; cdr3_aa: CAISDWGQADQPQHF; cdr3_nt: TGTGCCATCAGTGACTGGGGACAGGCGGATCAGCCCCAGCATTTT
v_call: TRBV6-5; j_call: TRBJ1-4; d_call: TRBD1; clone_size: few; cdr3_aa: CASSKTGANEKLFF; cdr3_nt: TGTGCCAGCAGCAAGACAGGGGCTAATGAAAAACTGTTTTTT